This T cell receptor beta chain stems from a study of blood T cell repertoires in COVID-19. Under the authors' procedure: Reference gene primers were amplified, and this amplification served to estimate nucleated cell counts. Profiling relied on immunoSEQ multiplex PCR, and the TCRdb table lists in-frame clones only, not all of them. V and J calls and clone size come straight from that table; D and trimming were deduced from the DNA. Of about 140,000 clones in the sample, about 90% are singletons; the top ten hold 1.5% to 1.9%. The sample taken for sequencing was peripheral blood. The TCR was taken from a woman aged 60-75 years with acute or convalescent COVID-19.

CDR3 nucleotides: TGTGCCAGCTCACCGGCGGGGTCTGAAGCTTTCTTT. This translates into CASSPAGSEAFF. This sequence joins TRBV18 and TRBJ1-1; no definite D call. Trimming left V 3 bases short and J 6 bases short, with 8 bases between. This CDR3 is 12 amino acids long. The V gene's germline CDR1 is KGHSH and CDR2 LQKENI.